The 20 T cell receptor beta chains listed next were all sequenced from one sample in a study of CD8+CD57+ T cells in acquired aplastic anemia. Before being chosen for sequencing, patients had shown CD8+CD57+ cell expansion by flow cytometry. Profiles of TCR beta VDJ and CDR3 were generated from a genomic DNA template. TCRdb processed the reads anew with MiXCR; each CDR3 protein has one entry. The data contain a few hundred thousand distinct CDR3 sequences, under 55% of them singletons. Sequencing input: sorted CD4+, CD8+, or CD8+CD57+ T cells (not recorded which) from PBMCs. The receptors come from a human donor with aplastic anemia.

For the CDR3, the DNA is TGTGCTAAGCTTGGGGGTTCCGAAGAGGGCTACACCTTC. Protein sequence: CAKLGGSEEGYTF. This chain joins TRBV2 and TRBJ1-2; tentatively, D is TRBD1 (5 bases). The CDR3 is 13 residues long. CDR1 and CDR2 from the germline V gene are SNHLY and FYNNEI.

This clonotype appeared many times. This chain links TRBV7-9 with TRBJ1-6; unclear D gene. Trimming cost V 6 bases and J 2 bases, with 11 bases left between them. The germline CDR1 and CDR2 sequences are SEHNR and FQNEAQ (reference sequence). This CDR3 region has 15 residues. The CDR3 coding sequence is TGTGCCAGCAGACCTAATGCGGCCTATAATTCACCCCTCCACTTT. As protein: CASRPNAAYNSPLHF.

This chain connects TRBV29-1 to TRBJ1-2; no reliable D call. The CDR3 consists of 12 residues. The germline V and J ends were trimmed by 1 base and 4 bases, with 7 bases remaining between them. The germline CDR1 and CDR2 sequences are SQVTM and ANQGSEA. CDR3 in amino acids: CSVEGAAYGYTF. In DNA form, the CDR3 reads TGCAGCGTTGAAGGCGCAGCCTATGGCTACACCTTC. Full variable domain (rest looked up from reference TRBV29-1 and TRBJ1-2): SAVISQKPSRDICQRGTSLTIQCQVDSQVTMMFWYRQQPGQSLTLIATANQGSEATYESGFVIDKFPISRPNLTFSTLTVSNMSPEDSSIYLCSVEGAAYGYTFGSGTRLTVV.

There are many counts of this clonotype. This chain joins TRBV20-1 and TRBJ1-6; D not resolved. The CDR3 is 14 residues long. CDR1 and CDR2 (germline): DFQATT, SNEGSKA (reference sequence). The V end was cut by 1 base, the J end by 8 bases, with 12 bases between. The DNA of the CDR3 is TGCAGTGCTAGAGTTGGACGGGCGGATTCACCCCTCCACTTT. Its protein is CSARVGRADSPLHF.

This clonotype was seen ten or more times. The chain is built from TRBV7-8 and TRBJ2-2; 7 bases line up with TRBD1. Germline loops: CDR1 SGHVS, CDR2 FQNEAQ. The ends lost 4 bases at V and 0 bases at J; junction bases unmatched: 8. This CDR3 spans 17 amino acids. CDR3 bases: TGTGCCAGCAGCTATGACCGGGACAGCGCGAACACCGGGGAGCTGTTTTTT. Protein sequence: CASSYDRDSANTGELFF.

This clonotype was recorded a few times. The chain has TRBV18 and TRBJ1-2; D is undetermined. The CDR3 runs 14 residues. Germline V CDR1 and CDR2: KGHSH, LQKENI. V lost 3 bases, J lost 4 bases, and 12 bases lay in between. The CDR3 here is CASSPGEAIYGYTF. CDR3 sequence (DNA): TGTGCCAGCTCACCGGGCGAGGCGATCTATGGCTACACCTTC.

V usage is TRBV5-4 and J usage is TRBJ2-7; 8 positions agree with TRBD2. V trimming: 2 bases; J trimming: 6 bases; junction bases outside the gene matches: 10. CDR1 and CDR2 from the germline V gene are SGHNT and YYREEE (reference sequence). The CDR3 covers 15 residues. Here the CDR3 reads CASSFTSGEAGEQYV. As DNA, the CDR3 is TGTGCCAGCAGCTTTACTAGCGGAGAAGCAGGCGAGCAGTACGTC.

The rearrangement links TRBV2 to TRBJ2-2; 9 bases are a match to TRBD1. The CDR3 length is 15 residues. V trimming: 6 bases; J trimming: 7 bases; junction bases outside the gene matches: 9. Germline values: CDR1 SNHLY, CDR2 FYNNEI. The CDR3 region has the DNA TGTGCCAGCAGCGGAACAGGGGGCCATAGCGGGGAGCTGTTTTTT. Its protein is CASSGTGGHSGELFF. Together with reference TRBV2 and TRBJ2-2, the CDR3 gives the full variable domain: EPEVTQTPSHQVTQMGQEVILRCVPISNHLYFYWYRQILGQKVEFLVSFYNNEISEKSEIFDDQFSVERPDGSNFTLKIRSTKLEDSAMYFCASSGTGGHSGELFFGEGSRLTVL.

Comments on this clonotype: A much larger clone differs from this one at a single base, so this may be a read error. The CDR3 DNA follows: TGTGCCAGCAGCCAAACTATCGGGACAGGGGGGAGCACTGAAGCTTTCTTT. It translates to CASSQTIGTGGSTEAFF. V gene TRBV7-2 combines with J gene TRBJ1-1; the match to TRBD1 covers 11 bases. V lost 5 bases to trimming and J lost 4 bases; unmatched junction nucleotides: 12. This CDR3 comprises 17 residues. Germline V gives CDR1 SGHTA, CDR2 FQGNSA.

V usage is TRBV6-4 and J usage is TRBJ1-5; no clear D. The V and J ends lost 2 bases and 6 bases respectively, with 14 bases between them. Germline CDR1 is MRHNA and CDR2 is SNTAGT. The CDR3 is 15 amino acids. The CDR3 sequence is CASSDGEAFGQPQHF. In DNA form, the CDR3 reads TGTGCCAGCAGTGACGGGGAGGCTTTCGGTCAGCCCCAGCATTTT.

The chain links TRBV5-4 to TRBJ1-5, with a tentative D call TRBD1 (5 bases). V was pared by 0 bases and J by 11 bases, with 12 bases between. CDR1 SGHNT and CDR2 YYREEE come from the germline V gene (reference sequence). The CDR3 covers 13 residues. The CDR3 sequence is CASSLEGGGTQHF. CDR3 coding DNA: TGTGCCAGCAGCTTGGAGGGTGGGGGGACCCAGCATTTT.

This clonotype was detected only a few times. At one end the junction does not follow the germline gene, possibly because of a read error. This chain links TRBV28 with TRBJ1-3; 10 nucleotides agree with TRBD1. Germline CDR1 and CDR2: MDHEN and SYDVKM. This CDR3 contains 14 residues. In nucleotides, the CDR3 is TGTGCCAGCAAGACAGGGGGCGCTGGAGACACCATATATTTT. The encoded protein is CASKTGGAGDTIYF.

To note about this clonotype: A read error may account for a junction end that differs from germline. The rearrangement uses TRBV12-3 or TRBV12-4 and TRBJ2-2; 7 positions match TRBD1. The CDR3 extends over 15 amino acids. The CDR3 here is CACSPRQGGTGELFF. Here the CDR3 DNA reads TGTGCCTGCAGTCCCCGACAGGGCGGCACCGGGGAGCTGTTTTTC.

Note on this clonotype: This may stem from a read error, because a much larger clone lies one nucleotide away. The gene calls are TRBV2 and TRBJ1-6, with a tentative D call TRBD1 (6 bases). This CDR3 spans 15 amino acids. Deletions cut 5 bases from V and 5 bases from J, with 13 bases between. Germline CDR1 SNHLY, CDR2 FYNNEI. The CDR3 protein is CASSRQDVNNSPLHF. The DNA of the CDR3 is TGTGCCAGCAGTAGACAGGATGTCAATAATTCACCCCTCCACTTT.

This clonotype was picked up a small number of times. The chain recombines TRBV2 with TRBJ2-3; D remains unclear. The ends were cut back, 7 bases at V and 1 base at J, with 6 bases in the middle. The CDR3 has 12 amino acids. In germline, CDR1 is SNHLY, CDR2 FYNNEI. The CDR3 here is CASTGRTDTQYF. The CDR3 nucleotides are TGTGCCAGCACCGGACGCACAGATACGCAGTATTTT.

The rearrangement joins TRBV18 to TRBJ1-1, with D perhaps TRBD1 (6 bases). The V and J ends lost 3 bases and 8 bases respectively, with 10 bases between them. Germline CDR1 is KGHSH and CDR2 is LQKENI. This CDR3 is 12 amino acids long. The CDR3 protein is CASSPITGEAFF. CDR3 coding DNA: TGTGCCAGCTCACCCATTACAGGGGAAGCTTTCTTT.

The chain is built from TRBV29-1 and TRBJ1-1; D call uncertain. The V gene lost 6 bases and the J gene lost 1 base, with 15 bases spanning the gap. Germline-derived CDR1 and CDR2 are SQVTM and ANQGSEA. This CDR3 has 14 residues. In DNA, the CDR3 is TGCAGCGTGAAACTCGACGGGAAGAACACTGAAGCTTTCTTT. This translates into CSVKLDGKNTEAFF.

The chain carries TRBV9 and TRBJ2-3, with a weak D call TRBD2 (7 bases). The CDR3 loop spans 16 amino acids. Germline CDR1 reads SGDLS; CDR2 reads YYNGEE. Trimming shortened V by 4 bases and J by 4 bases, and 19 bases separated the two germline ends. The DNA of the CDR3 is TGTGCCAGCAGCTTGACCCTGGGGGGGCGGGCAGATACGCAGTATTTT. The encoded protein is CASSLTLGGRADTQYF.

This clonotype was recorded a few times. This chain joins TRBV12-3 or TRBV12-4 and TRBJ1-1; a weak D match, TRBD1 (6 bases). V was pared by 1 base and J by 1 base, with 10 bases between. The CDR3 contains 15 residues. This chain's CDR3 is CASSLESGANTEAFF. The CDR3 nucleotides are TGTGCCAGCAGTTTAGAATCAGGGGCGAACACTGAAGCTTTCTTT.

This clonotype was recorded many times. The rearrangement uses TRBV6-5 and TRBJ1-1, with D possibly matching TRBD1 (6 bases). The V gene's germline CDR1 is MNHEY and CDR2 SVGAGI. The CDR3 has 16 amino acids. Trimming took off 6 bases at V and 0 bases at J, with 17 bases between the two ends. The CDR3 protein is CASSSQGRGMNTEAFF. The CDR3 nucleotides are TGTGCCAGCAGCTCACAGGGAAGGGGCATGAACACTGAAGCTTTCTTT.